This T cell receptor beta chain derives from a study of T-cell reconstitution after alpha-beta-depleted transplantation in children. Per the germline V gene, CDR1 is ENHRY and CDR2 is SYGVKD. This CDR3 has 14 amino acids. The V gene lost 3 bases and the J gene lost 3 bases, with 12 bases spanning the gap. Researchers prepared the TCRbeta library using unique molecular identifiers, the study reports. TCRdb redid the calling of the PCR reads with MiXCR, one entry per CDR3 protein. The sample includes fewer than 35,000 distinct CDR3 sequences, around 17% of them seen just once. This sequence joins TRBV10-3 and TRBJ2-7, with D hard to call. This sequence originates from a male patient between 2 and 9 years old who had a stem cell transplant for acute lymphoblastic leukemia, so the T cells may come from the graft donor. Sample: PBMCs, mostly from graft donor cells, taken 60 days after TCRalphabeta/CD19-depleted stem cell transplant. The CDR3 sequence: CAISDVGLRYEQYF. CDR3 coding DNA: TGTGCCATCAGTGATGTGGGCCTCCGCTACGAGCAGTACTTC.